A selection of T cell receptor beta chains follows, all from one sample in a study of beta chain features in type 1 diabetes. Assay: immunoSEQ multiplex PCR; the TCRdb copy retains only in-frame clones and omits some. The table shows hundreds of thousands of clones, with less than 15% occurring only once. Source material: naive CD4+ T cells from blood. These receptors originate from a woman aged 40 to 55 in good health. CDR3s include the opening cysteine and the closing phenylalanine or tryptophan. Fields, in order: J gene, D gene, V gene, clone size, CDR3 protein, CDR3 DNA. The D gene is left open where the match is weak. Where a row states a size, it is once, few, many or the class of an expanded clone; other rows omit it.

>TRBJ2-5|NA|TRBV5-1|NA
CASSINQGARDTQYF
TGCGCCAGCAGCATAAATCAGGGAGCGCGGGATACCCAGTACTTC
>TRBJ1-2|NA|TRBV7-2|NA
CASSLYGREDYGYTF
TGTGCCAGCAGCTTATACGGCAGGGAGGACTATGGCTACACCTTC
>TRBJ1-1|NA|TRBV9|few
CASSVMDSRGEAFF
TGTGCCAGCAGCGTAATGGACAGCCGGGGTGAAGCTTTCTTT
>TRBJ2-1|TRBD2|TRBV10-3|few
CAINRGTSGGAYNEQFF
TGTGCCATCAATCGGGGGACTAGCGGGGGGGCCTACAATGAGCAGTTCTTC
>TRBJ1-2|NA|TRBV7-9|few
CASSDQHRRDYGYTF
TGTGCCAGCAGCGACCAACACCGTCGGGACTATGGCTACACCTTC
>TRBJ1-5|TRBD1|TRBV7-8|NA
CASSWGTGAGGNQPQHF
TGTGCCAGCAGCTGGGGAACAGGGGCCGGTGGCAATCAGCCCCAGCATTTT
>TRBJ1-5|TRBD1|TRBV7-2|NA
CASSLRGGAGNQPQHF
TGTGCCAGCAGCTTAAGAGGGGGCGCGGGCAATCAGCCCCAGCATTTT
>TRBJ1-6|NA|TRBV7-9|NA
CASSPGSAYNSPLHF
TGTGCCAGCAGCCCAGGGTCGGCCTATAATTCACCCCTCCACTTT
>TRBJ2-1|NA|TRBV5-4|NA
CASSSRVGNEQFF
TGTGCCAGCAGCTCTAGAGTAGGTAATGAGCAGTTCTTC
>TRBJ1-6|NA|TRBV13|few
CASSGGGSTRSSYNSPLHF
TGTGCCAGCAGCGGAGGTGGCAGCACTAGATCCTCCTATAATTCACCCCTCCACTTT
>TRBJ1-2|TRBD1|TRBV5-1|few
CASSLDRGEGNYGYTF
TGCGCCAGCAGCTTGGACAGGGGTGAGGGGAACTATGGCTACACCTTC
>TRBJ2-7|NA|TRBV2|few
CASSGQTTTYEQYF
TGTGCCAGCAGTGGCCAGACCACTACCTACGAGCAGTACTTC
>TRBJ2-7|TRBD1|TRBV6-6|few
CASSGRTGKSSYEQYF
TGTGCCAGCAGTGGTAGGACAGGAAAAAGCTCCTACGAGCAGTACTTC
>TRBJ2-1|NA|TRBV9|few
CASSVSPRQDNEQFF
TGTGCCAGCAGCGTATCCCCCCGGCAGGACAATGAGCAGTTCTTC
>TRBJ2-7|NA|TRBV5-4|NA
CASSWRDRRSTYEQYF
TGTGCCAGCAGCTGGCGGGACAGAAGATCCACCTACGAGCAGTACTTC
>TRBJ2-5|TRBD1|TRBV5-1|few
CASSLGDRGLQETQYF
TGCGCCAGCAGCTTGGGGGACAGGGGACTCCAAGAGACCCAGTACTTC
>TRBJ2-1|NA|TRBV5-1|NA
CASSGGQRGGEQFF
TGCGCCAGCAGCGGAGGACAGCGGGGTGGTGAGCAGTTCTTC
>TRBJ1-1|NA|TRBV7-9|NA
CASSFPAGTTGMNTEAFF
TGTGCCAGCAGCTTCCCTGCGGGGACGACGGGCATGAACACTGAAGCTTTCTTT
>TRBJ2-1|NA|TRBV7-2|NA
CASSRGYEQFF
TGTGCCAGCAGTAGGGGGTATGAGCAGTTCTTC
>TRBJ2-3|TRBD2|TRBV7-9|few
CASSLGRAGDADTQYF
TGTGCCAGCAGCTTAGGTCGCGCGGGGGATGCAGATACGCAGTATTTT
>TRBJ2-1|TRBD2|TRBV5-1|NA
CASRPAGGNNEQFF
TGCGCCAGCCGTCCGGCGGGGGGTAACAATGAGCAGTTCTTC
>TRBJ1-1|NA|TRBV5-1|few
CASRQGRGLNTEAFF
TGCGCCAGCAGACAAGGGAGGGGACTGAACACTGAAGCTTTCTTT
>TRBJ1-5|TRBD1|TRBV18|NA
CASSRTGDSNQPQHF
TGTGCCAGCTCACGGACAGGGGATAGCAATCAGCCCCAGCATTTT
>TRBJ2-7|TRBD1|TRBV5-1|few
CASSFETGSYEQYF
TGCGCCAGCAGCTTCGAGACAGGGTCCTACGAGCAGTACTTC
>TRBJ1-5|TRBD1|TRBV19|NA
CASTLTGQGRQPQHF
TGTGCCAGTACCTTGACTGGACAGGGACGGCAGCCCCAGCATTTT
>TRBJ2-7|TRBD2|TRBV7-2|NA
CASSPGGLAYEQYF
TGTGCCAGCAGCCCCGGGGGACTAGCCTACGAGCAGTACTTC
>TRBJ1-5|NA|TRBV7-9|few
CASSLAGQQWAQHF
TGTGCCAGCAGCTTGGCAGGTCAACAATGGGCCCAGCATTTT
>TRBJ1-1|NA|TRBV7-2|NA
CASSPSGGNTEAFF
TGTGCCAGCAGCCCAAGTGGGGGCAACACTGAAGCTTTCTTT
>TRBJ2-1|TRBD2|TRBV25-1|few
CASSESGQWRGGRGEQFF
TGTGCCAGCAGTGAATCTGGTCAGTGGCGGGGGGGTCGCGGTGAGCAGTTCTTC
>TRBJ1-1|TRBD1|TRBV5-1|NA
CASSSDREGEAFF
TGCGCCAGCAGCTCGGACAGGGAGGGTGAAGCTTTCTTT
>TRBJ2-2|NA|TRBV5-4|NA
CASSQEGGTLNTGELFF
TGTGCCAGCAGCCAAGAAGGTGGGACTCTGAACACCGGGGAGCTGTTTTTT
>TRBJ2-7|NA|TRBV6-1|few
CASSVGDEQYF
TGTGCCAGCAGTGTCGGGGACGAGCAGTACTTC
>TRBJ1-2|NA|TRBV7-2|few
CASRPTGALYGYTF
TGTGCCAGCAGACCAACTGGGGCCTTATATGGCTACACCTTC
>TRBJ1-3|TRBD1|TRBV5-6|NA
CASSLYRGPGNTIYF
TGTGCCAGCAGCTTATACAGGGGACCTGGAAACACCATATATTTT
>TRBJ1-5|TRBD1|TRBV10-3|few
CAINSGGYQPQHF
TGTGCCATCAACTCAGGGGGTTATCAGCCCCAGCATTTT
>TRBJ2-2|NA|TRBV19|NA
CASSQFQEDTGELFF
TGTGCCAGTAGTCAGTTCCAGGAGGACACCGGGGAGCTGTTTTTT
>TRBJ2-5|NA|TRBV9|few
CASSVLGRVETQYF
TGTGCCAGCAGCGTACTGGGCAGGGTGGAGACCCAGTACTTC
>TRBJ1-3|NA|TRBV11-2|once
CASSSYTQGNTIYF
TGTGCCAGCAGCTCCTACACACAGGGAAACACCATATATTTT
>TRBJ1-2|NA|TRBV4-3|NA
CASSQVGGGSDYTF
TGCGCCAGCAGCCAAGTTGGGGGGGGCTCCGACTACACCTTC
>TRBJ2-2|NA|TRBV2|NA
CASSTGGANTGELFF
TGTGCCAGCAGTACGGGGGGCGCGAACACCGGGGAGCTGTTTTTT
>TRBJ2-1|TRBD2|TRBV27|NA
CASRPPPSGGAWNNEQFF
TGTGCCAGCAGGCCCCCCCCTAGCGGGGGGGCTTGGAACAATGAGCAGTTCTTC
>TRBJ2-3|NA|TRBV5-1|NA
CASSIGHPTDTQYF
TGCGCCAGCAGCATCGGACATCCCACAGATACGCAGTATTTT
>TRBJ2-5|TRBD2|TRBV5-1|NA
CASSFNPGGLETQYF
TGCGCCAGCAGCTTTAACCCGGGGGGGCTGGAGACCCAGTACTTC
>TRBJ2-5|TRBD2|TRBV12-5|few
CASGLGWRGAQETQYF
TGTGCTAGTGGTTTGGGCTGGCGGGGGGCCCAAGAGACCCAGTACTTC
>TRBJ2-6|TRBD2|TRBV29-1|NA
CSVGPGGVPSGANVLTF
TGCAGCGTTGGGCCGGGGGGGGTTCCCTCTGGGGCCAACGTCCTGACTTTC
>TRBJ2-7|NA|TRBV6-6|NA
CASDTPGGGDEQYF
TGTGCCAGCGATACCCCAGGAGGAGGGGATGAGCAGTACTTC
>TRBJ2-1|NA|TRBV10-1|NA
CASSEFGRGSYNEQFF
TGCGCCAGCAGTGAGTTTGGGCGGGGCTCCTACAATGAGCAGTTCTTC
>TRBJ2-7|TRBD1|TRBV2|NA
CASKGQGNEQYF
TGTGCCAGCAAGGGACAGGGGAACGAGCAGTACTTC
>TRBJ2-7|NA|TRBV18|few
CASSPGTFSYEQYF
TGTGCCAGCTCGCCCGGGACATTTTCCTACGAGCAGTACTTC
>TRBJ1-6|NA|TRBV7-2|NA
CASSSQGLLNSPLHF
TGTGCCAGCAGCTCACAGGGTTTGCTGAATTCACCCCTCCACTTT